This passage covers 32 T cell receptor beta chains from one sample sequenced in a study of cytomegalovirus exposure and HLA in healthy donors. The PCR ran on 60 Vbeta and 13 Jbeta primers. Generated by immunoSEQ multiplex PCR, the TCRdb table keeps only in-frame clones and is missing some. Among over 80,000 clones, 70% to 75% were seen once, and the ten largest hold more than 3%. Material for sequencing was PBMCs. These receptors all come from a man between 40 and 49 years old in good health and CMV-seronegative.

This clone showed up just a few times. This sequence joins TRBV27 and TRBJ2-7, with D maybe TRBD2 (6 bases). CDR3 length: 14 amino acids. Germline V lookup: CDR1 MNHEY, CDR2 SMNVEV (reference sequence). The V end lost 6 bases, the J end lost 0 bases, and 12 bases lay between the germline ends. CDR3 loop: CASRPLAPSYEQYF. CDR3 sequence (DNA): TGTGCCAGCAGGCCACTAGCCCCCTCCTACGAGCAGTACTTC.

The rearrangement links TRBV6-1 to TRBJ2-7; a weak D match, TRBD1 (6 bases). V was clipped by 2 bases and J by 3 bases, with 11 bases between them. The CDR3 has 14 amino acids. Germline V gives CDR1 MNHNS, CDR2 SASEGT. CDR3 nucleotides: TGTGCCAGCAGTGAAATTGGCAGGGGCTACGAGCAGTACTTC. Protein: CASSEIGRGYEQYF.

CDR3 in DNA: TGTGCCAGCAGTCCACAGGGTCAAGAGACCCAGTACTTC. It yields the protein CASSPQGQETQYF. This chain links TRBV6-5 with TRBJ2-5; possible D gene TRBD1, 6 bases. This CDR3 comprises 13 residues. V was pared by 5 bases and J by 2 bases, with 9 bases between. CDR1 is MNHEY and CDR2 is SVGAGI in the germline V gene.

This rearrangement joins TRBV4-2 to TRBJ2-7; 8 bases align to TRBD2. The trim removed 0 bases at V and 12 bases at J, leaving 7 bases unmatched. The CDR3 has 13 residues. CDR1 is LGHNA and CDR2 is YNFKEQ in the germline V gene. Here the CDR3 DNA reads TGTGCCAGCAGCCAAGATCCGGGGGGGTGGTTGTACTTC. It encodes CASSQDPGGWLYF.

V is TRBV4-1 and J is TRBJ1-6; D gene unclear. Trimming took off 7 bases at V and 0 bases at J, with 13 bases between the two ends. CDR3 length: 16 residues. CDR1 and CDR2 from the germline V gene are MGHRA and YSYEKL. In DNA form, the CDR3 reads TGCGCCAGCAACAGCCAAGATAGCTCCTATAATTCACCCCTCCACTTT. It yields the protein CASNSQDSSYNSPLHF.

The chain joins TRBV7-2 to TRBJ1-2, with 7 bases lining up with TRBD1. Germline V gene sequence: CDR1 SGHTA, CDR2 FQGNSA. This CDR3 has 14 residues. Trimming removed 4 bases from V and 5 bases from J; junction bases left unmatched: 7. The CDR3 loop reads CASSSQGLTYGYTF. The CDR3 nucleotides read TGTGCCAGCAGCTCACAGGGGTTGACTTATGGCTACACCTTC.

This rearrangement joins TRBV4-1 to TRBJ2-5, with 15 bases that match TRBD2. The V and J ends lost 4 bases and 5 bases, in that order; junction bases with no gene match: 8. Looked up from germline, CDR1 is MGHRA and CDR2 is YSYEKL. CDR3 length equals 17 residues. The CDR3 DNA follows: TGCGCCAGCAGCCCGGGACTAGCGGGGGGTAGGGGGGAGACCCAGTACTTC. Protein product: CASSPGLAGGRGETQYF.

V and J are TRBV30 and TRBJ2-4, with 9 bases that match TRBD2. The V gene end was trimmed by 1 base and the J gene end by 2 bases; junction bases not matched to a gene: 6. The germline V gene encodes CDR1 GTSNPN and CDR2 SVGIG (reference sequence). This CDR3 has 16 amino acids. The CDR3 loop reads CAWSGGGALTKNIQYF. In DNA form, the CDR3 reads TGTGCCTGGAGTGGCGGGGGGGCCTTAACCAAAAACATTCAGTACTTC.

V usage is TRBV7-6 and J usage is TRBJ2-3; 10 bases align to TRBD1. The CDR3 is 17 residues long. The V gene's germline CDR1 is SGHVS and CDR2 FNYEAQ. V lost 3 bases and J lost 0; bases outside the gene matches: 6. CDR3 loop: CASSFRGQGVSTDTQYF. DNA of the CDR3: TGTGCCAGCAGCTTCCGCGGACAGGGGGTGAGCACAGATACGCAGTATTTT.

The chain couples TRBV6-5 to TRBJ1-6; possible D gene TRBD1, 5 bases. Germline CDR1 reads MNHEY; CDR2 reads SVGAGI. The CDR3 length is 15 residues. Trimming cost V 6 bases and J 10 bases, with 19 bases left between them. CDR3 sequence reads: CASSLTVTVNSPLHF. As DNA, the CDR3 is TGTGCCAGCAGCCTCACCGTGACAGTCAACTCACCCCTCCACTTT.

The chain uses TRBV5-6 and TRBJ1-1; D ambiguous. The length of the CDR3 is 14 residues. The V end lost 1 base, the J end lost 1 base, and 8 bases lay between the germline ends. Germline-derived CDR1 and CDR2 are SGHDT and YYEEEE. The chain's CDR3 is CASSLLSSNTEAFF. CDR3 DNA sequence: TGTGCCAGCAGCTTGCTATCATCGAACACTGAAGCTTTCTTT.

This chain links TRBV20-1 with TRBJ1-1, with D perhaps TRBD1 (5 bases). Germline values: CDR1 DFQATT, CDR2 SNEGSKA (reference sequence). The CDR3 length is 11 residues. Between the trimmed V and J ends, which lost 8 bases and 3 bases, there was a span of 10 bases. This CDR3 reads CSPGEYTEAFF. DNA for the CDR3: TGCAGTCCGGGGGAATACACTGAAGCTTTCTTT.

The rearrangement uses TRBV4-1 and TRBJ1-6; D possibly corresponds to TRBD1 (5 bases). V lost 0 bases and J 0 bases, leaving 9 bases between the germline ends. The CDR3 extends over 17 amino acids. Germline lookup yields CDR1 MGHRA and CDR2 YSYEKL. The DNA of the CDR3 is TGCGCCAGCAGCCAAGAGGGGCTCCCCTCCTATAATTCACCCCTCCACTTT. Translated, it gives CASSQEGLPSYNSPLHF.

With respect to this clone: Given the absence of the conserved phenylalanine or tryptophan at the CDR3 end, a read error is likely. CDR3 residues: CASSESTGRDTKTGELFL. CDR3 nucleotides: TGCGCCAGCAGTGAGTCTACAGGCCGGGACACAAAAACCGGGGAGCTGTTTCTT. The V gene is TRBV10-1, the J gene TRBJ2-2, with a possible D match to TRBD1 (6 bases). CDR1 is WNHNN and CDR2 is SYGVQD in the germline V gene (reference sequence). V lost 0 bases and J lost 5, with 19 bases in between. This CDR3 is 18 amino acids long.

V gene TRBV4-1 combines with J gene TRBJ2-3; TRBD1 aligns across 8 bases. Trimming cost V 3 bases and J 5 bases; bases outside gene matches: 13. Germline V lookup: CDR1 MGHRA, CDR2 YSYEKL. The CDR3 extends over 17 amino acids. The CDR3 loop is CASSHSRTGPVVDTQYF. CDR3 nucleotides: TGCGCCAGCAGCCATTCTCGGACAGGGCCAGTGGTAGATACGCAGTATTTT.

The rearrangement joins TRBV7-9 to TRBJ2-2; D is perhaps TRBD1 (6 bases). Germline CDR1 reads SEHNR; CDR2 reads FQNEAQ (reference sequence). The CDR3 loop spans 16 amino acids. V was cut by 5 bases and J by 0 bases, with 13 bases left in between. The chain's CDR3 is CASSPRTASNTGELFF. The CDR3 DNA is TGTGCCAGCAGCCCCCGGACAGCCTCGAACACCGGGGAGCTGTTTTTT.

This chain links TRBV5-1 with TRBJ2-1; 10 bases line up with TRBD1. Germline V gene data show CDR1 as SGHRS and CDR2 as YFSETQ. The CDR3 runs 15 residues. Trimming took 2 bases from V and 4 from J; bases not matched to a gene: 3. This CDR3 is CASSLDRGHYNEQFF. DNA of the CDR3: TGCGCCAGCAGCTTAGACAGGGGGCATTACAATGAGCAGTTCTTC.

The DNA for the CDR3 is TGTGCCAGCAGCCAAGATGACTCCTACACAGATACGCAGTATTTT. It encodes CASSQDDSYTDTQYF. This chain uses TRBV4-2 with TRBJ2-3, with D unclear. Trimming left V 0 bases short and J 2 bases short, with 9 bases between. The CDR3 has 15 residues. The germline V gene encodes CDR1 LGHNA and CDR2 YNFKEQ.

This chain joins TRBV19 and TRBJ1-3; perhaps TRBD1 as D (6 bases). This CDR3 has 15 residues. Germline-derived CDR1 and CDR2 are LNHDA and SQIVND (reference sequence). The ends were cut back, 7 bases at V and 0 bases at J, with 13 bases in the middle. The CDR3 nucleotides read TGTGCCAGTATGACCAGGGGTGCCTCTGGAAACACCATATATTTT. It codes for CASMTRGASGNTIYF.

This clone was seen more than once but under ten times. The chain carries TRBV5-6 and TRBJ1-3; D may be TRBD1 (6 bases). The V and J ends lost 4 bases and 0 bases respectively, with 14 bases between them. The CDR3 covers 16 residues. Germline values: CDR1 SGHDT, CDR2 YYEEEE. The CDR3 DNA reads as TGTGCCAGCAGCAAAAAAGACAGGCGCTCTGGAAACACCATATATTTT. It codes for CASSKKDRRSGNTIYF.

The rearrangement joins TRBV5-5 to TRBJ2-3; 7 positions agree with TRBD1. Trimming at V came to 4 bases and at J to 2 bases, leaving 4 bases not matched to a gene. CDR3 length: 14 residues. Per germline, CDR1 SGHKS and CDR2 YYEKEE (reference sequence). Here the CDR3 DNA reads TGTGCCAGCAGCCCGGGGACAGACACAGATACGCAGTATTTT. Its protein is CASSPGTDTDTQYF.

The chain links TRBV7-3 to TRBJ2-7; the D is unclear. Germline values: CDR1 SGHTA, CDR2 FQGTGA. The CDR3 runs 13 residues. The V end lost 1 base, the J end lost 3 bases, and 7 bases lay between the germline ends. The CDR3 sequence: CASSLRQNYEQYF. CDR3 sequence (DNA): TGTGCCAGCAGCTTAAGGCAGAACTACGAGCAGTACTTC.

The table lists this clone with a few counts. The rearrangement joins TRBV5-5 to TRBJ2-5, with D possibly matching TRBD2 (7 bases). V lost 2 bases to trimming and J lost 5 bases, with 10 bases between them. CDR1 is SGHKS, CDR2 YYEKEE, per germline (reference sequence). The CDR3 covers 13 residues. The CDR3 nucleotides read TGTGCCAGCAGCTTACGGGGGGCGGAGACCCAGTACTTC. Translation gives CASSLRGAETQYF.

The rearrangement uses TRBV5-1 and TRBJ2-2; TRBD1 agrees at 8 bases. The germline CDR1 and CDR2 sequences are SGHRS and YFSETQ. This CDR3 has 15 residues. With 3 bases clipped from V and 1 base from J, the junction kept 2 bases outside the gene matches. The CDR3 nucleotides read TGCGCCAGCAGCTGGGGGACAGGGAACACCGGGGAGCTGTTTTTT. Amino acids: CASSWGTGNTGELFF.

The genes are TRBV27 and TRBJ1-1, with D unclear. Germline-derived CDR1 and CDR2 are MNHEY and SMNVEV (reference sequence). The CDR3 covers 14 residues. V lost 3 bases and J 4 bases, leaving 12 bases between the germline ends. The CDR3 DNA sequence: TGTGCCAGCAGTTTCTTCGAGGGCGGCACTGAAGCTTTCTTT. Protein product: CASSFFEGGTEAFF.

The CDR3 region is CASSLDTVLNTEAFF. CDR3 coding DNA: TGTGCCAGCAGCTTGGATACGGTCTTGAACACTGAAGCTTTCTTT. The V gene is TRBV5-4, the J gene TRBJ1-1; D is undetermined. V was pared by 0 bases and J by 0 bases, with 9 bases between. This CDR3 is 15 amino acids long. Germline-derived CDR1 and CDR2 are SGHNT and YYREEE (reference sequence).

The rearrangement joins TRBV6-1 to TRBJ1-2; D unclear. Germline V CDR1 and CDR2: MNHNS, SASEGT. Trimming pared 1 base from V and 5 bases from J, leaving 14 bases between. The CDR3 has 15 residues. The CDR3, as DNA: TGTGCCAGCAGTGAAGAAGGTCACTACAATTATGGCTACACCTTC. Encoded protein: CASSEEGHYNYGYTF.

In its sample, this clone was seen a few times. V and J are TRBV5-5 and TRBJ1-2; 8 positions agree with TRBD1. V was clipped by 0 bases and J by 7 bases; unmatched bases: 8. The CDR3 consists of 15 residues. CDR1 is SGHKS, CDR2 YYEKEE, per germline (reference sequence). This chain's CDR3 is CASSLVGQGAFGYTF. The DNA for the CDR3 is TGTGCCAGCAGCTTGGTGGGTCAGGGGGCGTTTGGCTACACCTTC.

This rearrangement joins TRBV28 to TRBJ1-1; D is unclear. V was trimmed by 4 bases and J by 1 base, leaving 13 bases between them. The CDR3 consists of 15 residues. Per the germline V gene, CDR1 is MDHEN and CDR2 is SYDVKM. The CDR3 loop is CASSSPLSRNTEAFF. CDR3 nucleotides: TGTGCCAGCAGTTCCCCTCTGTCCAGGAACACTGAAGCTTTCTTT.

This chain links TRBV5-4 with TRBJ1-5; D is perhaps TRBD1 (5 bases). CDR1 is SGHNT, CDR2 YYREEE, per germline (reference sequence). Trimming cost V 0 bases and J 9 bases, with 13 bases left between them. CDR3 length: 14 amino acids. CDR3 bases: TGTGCCAGCAGCTTGGACAGCGCGGGGGGGCCCCAGCATTTT. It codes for CASSLDSAGGPQHF.

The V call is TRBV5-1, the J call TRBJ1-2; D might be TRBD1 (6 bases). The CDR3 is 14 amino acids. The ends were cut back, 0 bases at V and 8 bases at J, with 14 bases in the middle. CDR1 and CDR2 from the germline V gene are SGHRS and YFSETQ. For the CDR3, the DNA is TGCGCCAGCAGCTTGGAAGCAGGGGTCGGCGGCTACACCTTC. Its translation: CASSLEAGVGGYTF.

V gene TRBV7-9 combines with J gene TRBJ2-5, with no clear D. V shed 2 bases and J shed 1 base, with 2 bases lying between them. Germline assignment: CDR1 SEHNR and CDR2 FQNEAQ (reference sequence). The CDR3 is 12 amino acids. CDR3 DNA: TGTGCCAGCAGCTTACGCCAAGAGACCCAGTACTTC. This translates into CASSLRQETQYF.